These 14 T cell receptor beta chains share one sample of origin, sequenced in a study of blood T cell repertoires in COVID-19. Clones were sequenced by immunoSEQ multiplex PCR, and TCRdb holds only the in-frame ones, with some missing. Counted here are a few hundred thousand clones, about 89% occurring once; the ten biggest clones make up less than 11%. The specimen sequenced was peripheral blood. The receptors derive from a woman aged 25 to 39 with COVID-19, enrolled during active disease.

CDR3 sequence (DNA): TGTGCCAGCAGCCCCGGGGGAACTCAAAACATTCAGTACTTC. This translates into CASSPGGTQNIQYF. This chain uses TRBV11-3 with TRBJ2-4; tentatively, D is TRBD2 (6 bases). The length of the CDR3 is 14 residues. Germline CDR1 and CDR2: SGHNT and YENEEA. Trimming took off 5 bases at V and 5 bases at J, with 13 bases between the two ends.

The chain combines TRBV2 with TRBJ2-7; possibly TRBD2 for D (7 bases). Trimming left V 3 bases short and J 4 bases short, with 16 bases between. The germline gives CDR1 SNHLY, CDR2 FYNNEI. This CDR3 comprises 15 residues. CDR3 DNA sequence: TGTGCCAGCAGTGATTCGCGGGGGCCCACATACGAGCAGTACTTC. Its protein is CASSDSRGPTYEQYF.

The rearrangement joins TRBV24-1 to TRBJ2-1; 12 bases are a match to TRBD2. Germline trimming cut 0 bases from V and 8 bases from J; bases unmatched to any gene: 7. The germline CDR1 and CDR2 sequences are KGHDR and SFDVKD. The CDR3 spans 17 residues. CDR3 in DNA: TGTGCCACCAGTGATTTGGCTAGCGGGAGGGCCTTAGATGAGCAGTTCTTC. Its protein is CATSDLASGRALDEQFF.

The V call is TRBV9, the J call TRBJ2-1; TRBD2 aligns across 10 bases. CDR1 and CDR2 from the germline V gene are SGDLS and YYNGEE. CDR3 length: 16 amino acids. J gave up 7 bases and V 2 bases, and 9 bases lay outside the gene matches. CDR3 nucleotides: TGTGCCAGCAGCGTCACCGGGCTAGCGGGAGTAAATGAGCAGTTCTTC. This gives the protein CASSVTGLAGVNEQFF.

This chain uses TRBV5-4 with TRBJ1-2; D is possibly TRBD1 (6 bases). The CDR3 spans 13 residues. The germline V and J ends were trimmed by 0 bases and 5 bases, with 8 bases remaining between them. CDR1 SGHNT and CDR2 YYREEE come from the germline V gene (reference sequence). For the CDR3, the DNA is TGTGCCAGCAGCTTGGACAGGGATTATGGCTACACCTTC. Translating gives CASSLDRDYGYTF.

The chain has TRBV5-1 and TRBJ2-5, with 7 bases fitting TRBD1. The germline V gene encodes CDR1 SGHRS and CDR2 YFSETQ. V lost 8 bases, J lost 5 bases, and 12 bases stayed unmatched. This CDR3 has 14 amino acids. The DNA for the CDR3 is TGCGCCAGTTATAGGGACAGCTCCCGGGAGACCCAGTACTTC. It is translated as CASYRDSSRETQYF.

The chain employs TRBV30 and TRBJ2-2, with D possibly TRBD1 on 7 matching bases. V was pared by 1 base and J by 4 bases, with 13 bases between. The CDR3 extends over 15 amino acids. The V gene's germline CDR1 is GTSNPN and CDR2 SVGIG (reference sequence). In nucleotides, the CDR3 is TGTGCCTGGAGTGGGGCAGGGGGGAGCACCGGGGAGCTGTTTTTT. It encodes CAWSGAGGSTGELFF.

The rearrangement links TRBV10-1 to TRBJ2-2, with 8 bases that match TRBD1. The CDR3 has 15 amino acids. V trimming: 0 bases; J trimming: 3 bases; junction bases outside the gene matches: 0. Germline values: CDR1 WNHNN, CDR2 SYGVQD (reference sequence). The CDR3 loop reads CASSESDRDTGELFF. The CDR3 DNA is TGCGCCAGCAGTGAGTCGGACAGGGACACCGGGGAGCTGTTTTTT.

The chain links TRBV7-9 to TRBJ2-5, with TRBD1 identical over 7 bases. J was trimmed by 1 base and V by 5 bases; bases with no gene match: 4. The germline V gene encodes CDR1 SEHNR and CDR2 FQNEAQ (reference sequence). The CDR3 covers 14 residues. CDR3 DNA sequence: TGTGCCAGCAGCATACGACAGGGCCAAGAGACCCAGTACTTC. This encodes CASSIRQGQETQYF.

The rearrangement uses TRBV6-5 and TRBJ1-4, with D possibly TRBD1 on 5 matching bases. V shed 11 bases and J shed 7 bases, with 17 bases lying between them. This CDR3 comprises 13 residues. Germline CDR1 and CDR2: MNHEY and SVGAGI. The CDR3 DNA reads as TGTGCCTCCGGACGGAGGGGTGGTGAAAAACTGTTTTTT. The encoded protein is CASGRRGGEKLFF.

The CDR3 loop is CASVRFLATEAFF. The CDR3 bases are TGTGCCAGCGTCAGGTTCCTGGCCACTGAAGCTTTCTTT. The chain recombines TRBV6-5 with TRBJ1-1, with no clear D. CDR3 length: 13 amino acids. Per germline, CDR1 MNHEY and CDR2 SVGAGI. Deletions cut 8 bases from V and 4 bases from J, with 14 bases between.

The CDR3 nucleotides are TGTGCCAGCAGCTCTCGACAGGGGGCGCAGGAGCAGTACTTC. This gives the protein CASSSRQGAQEQYF. This chain links TRBV7-2 with TRBJ2-7; 10 bases line up with TRBD1. V lost 4 bases and J lost 7; bases outside the gene matches: 7. This CDR3 is built from 14 residues. Germline V gives CDR1 SGHTA, CDR2 FQGNSA.

The chain is built from TRBV5-1 and TRBJ2-2, with 14 bases identical to TRBD2. Germline V CDR1 and CDR2: SGHRS, YFSETQ. The CDR3 consists of 15 residues. V trimming: 3 bases; J trimming: 6 bases; junction bases outside the gene matches: 1. The CDR3 sequence is CASSSTSGRAGELFF. The CDR3 bases are TGCGCCAGCAGCTCGACTAGCGGGAGGGCCGGGGAGCTGTTTTTT.

The rearrangement joins TRBV29-1 to TRBJ2-7, with 7 positions matching TRBD2. J gave up 4 bases and V 6 bases, and 9 bases lay outside the gene matches. The CDR3 sequence is 13 residues long. Looked up from germline, CDR1 is SQVTM and CDR2 is ANQGSEA. CDR3: CSVRGGEWYEQYF. CDR3 coding DNA: TGCAGCGTCCGGGGAGGGGAATGGTACGAGCAGTACTTC.